The clone carrying this T cell receptor beta chain occurred a few times. Its antigen is undetermined. TCRdb re-derived calls from the 5' RACE reads in MiXCR, one entry per CDR3 protein. The table has about 110,000 distinct CDR3 sequences, 12% seen once. CDR1 and CDR2 from the germline V gene are KGHDR and SFDVKD. CDR3 size: 17 residues. J was trimmed by 5 bases and V by 4 bases; bases with no gene match: 15. The data are from a study of T-cell memory formation after mild COVID-19. Whole-study results and caveats: Memory cells collected pre-infection included some clones that later responded, suggesting cross-reactive memory joined. Clones shrinking between day 15 and 85 showed a balanced CD4/CD8 split, and those that grew later tilted toward CD4+.

The chain has TRBV24-1 and TRBJ2-5; 7 bases are shared with TRBD1. This clonotype originated in an adult woman who had mild COVID-19 (a few samples of this study predate the infection). Cell type and time point are not known. Sequencing was carried out using PBMCs or a T cell subset sorted from them (not recorded which). The CDR3 sequence is CATSDSGTEITWETQYF. The CDR3, as DNA: TGTGCCACCAGTGACTCCGGGACAGAAATTACGTGGGAGACCCAGTACTTC.